The present TCR beta chain was sequenced within a study of cytomegalovirus exposure and HLA in healthy donors (dated by TCRdb to about 2017). Looking at the study overall: An earlier analysis of 587 of the donors reported under 300 Gb of sequence data and 117 million unique TCR beta sequences obtained from approximately 180 million T cells. To predict cytomegalovirus infection status, the study brought together high-throughput TCR immunosequencing, statistical association of individual TCRs with disease status, and machine learning. A later genetic analysis took genome-wide SNP genotypes for about 65% of the 666 donors and used that subset as a discovery cohort. On average, about 240,000 unique TCR beta nucleotide sequences were sequenced per donor among 398 genotyped donors of the cohort, with roughly a sixth of those sequences being non-productive. An early release that covered about 640 HLA-typed donors contained approximately 290 gigabases of sequencing data and tens of millions of unique TCR sequences. In an earlier analysis of 587 of the donors, high-throughput TCR beta sequencing was used to judge whether each TCR beta V gene segment behaved as functional or pseudogenic. The study used immunosequencing to profile the T cell repertoires of 666 subjects and linked those repertoires to cytomegalovirus serostatus. The number of typed donors differed by locus: about 620-640 for A, B, C, DRB1 and DQB1; 522 for DQA1; approximately 610 for DPA1; and roughly 450 for DPB1. The later analysis used no new phenotypic data to find candidate immune exposures, relying instead on TCR beta sequences and their occurrence across donors. Roughly 5 DR-DQ haplotypes were handled as single units for association and clustering, since linkage in the cohort was strong. Both class I and class II loci were covered by HLA typing, at four-digit resolution. Of the roughly 400 genotyped donors, 65% to 90% fell in the genetic ancestry cluster associated with self-reported Caucasian donors. The study was designed to test whether signatures of past pathogen exposure could be identified by cataloging public T cell receptors. Donor age, sex, ethnicity and CMV serostatus were collected together with the repertoire data. Every discovery cohort repertoire had been produced on one sequencing platform. A later analysis re-examined previously published TCR beta repertoires from roughly 720 donors and added high-resolution HLA genotyping to investigate patterns of TCR occurrence. A separate validation cohort of some 130 different subjects was used in addition to the roughly 700-subject first cohort. General study outcomes and caveats: A later analysis reported that several top co-occurrence clusters appeared linked to parvovirus B19, influenza, CMV and Epstein-Barr virus. The study gave a list of more than 150 TCR beta chains associated with cytomegalovirus. The presence/absence analyses assumed that sequencing depth was roughly uniform across donors, and that assumption may not be true. The classifier was reported to diagnose cytomegalovirus status with high specificity and sensitivity in both the original cohort and the validation cohort. According to a later analysis, most CMV-associated TCR beta chains appeared to be HLA-restricted, and the HLA associations seemed to be driven largely by CMV exposure. Linkage disequilibrium might explain the correlated functional status among segregating V segments, but an unknown experimental factor could not be excluded. While some public TCRs were present in many individuals, most TCR sequences turned up only very rarely across donors. For the cohort, immune exposure information was limited to CMV serostatus. In an earlier analysis of under 600 of the donors, most TCR beta V segments were observed in productive rearrangements about 87% or about 30% of the time, broadly matching IMGT annotations. This cohort had only TCR beta chains sequenced, and the lack of alpha or paired-chain data limited which features could be detected. The authors suggested that the approach could potentially be extended to other disease states and immunological phenotypes. Assigning TCR associations to individual alleles was difficult when HLA alleles, especially DR and DQ, strongly co-occurred. Because some donors lacked HLA typing at each locus, the association tests relied only on the typed subset. An association between a missense DCLRE1C variant and V-gene and J-gene trimming of TCR beta chains was found in a later genetic analysis and replicated in an independent cohort. A further reported finding was that TCR beta sequences accurately predicted the HLA-A and HLA-B alleles for most subjects in the first cohort. At a false discovery rate of 0.05, a later analysis linked 16,951 TCR beta sequences to specific HLA alleles. About 17 rarely observed V segments, including chromosome 9 orphons, were excluded from the earlier analysis of several hundred of the donors because counts were too low. Some IMGT-functional V segments, including TRBV6-2 and TRBV6-3, could not be distinguished by the 87-base-pair reads and were therefore excluded. A cluster of highly shared sequence variants was judged likely to represent a technical artifact of the sequencing pipeline. In a later genetic analysis, fewer N-insertions in productive TCRs were reported among donors in an Asian-associated ancestry cluster than the approximately 710-donor mean. According to a later analysis, TCR association rates differed among HLA loci, with DRB1 alleles showing the most associated TCRs and HLA-C alleles showing the fewest. A few of the identified cytomegalovirus-associated TCR beta chains were confirmed in vitro to be specific for cytomegalovirus antigens. Compared with equally common non-associated chains, HLA-associated TCR beta chains in a later analysis were more clonally expanded and had lower generation probabilities.

CDR1 and CDR2 are read off the germline V gene as MRHNA and SNTAGT. Deletion took 8 bases off V and 2 bases off J, with a span of 18 bases between the germline ends. The CDR3 holds 15 amino acids from the cysteine to the phenylalanine. The sequence is cut down to CDR3 DNA, 45 bases in frame from base 1. The library came from the immunoSEQ multiplex PCR assay. A mixture of 60 forward primers for TCR Vbeta segments and 13 reverse primers for TCR Jbeta segments was used in the multiplex PCR. The CDR3 region of rearranged TCR beta genes was amplified from genomic DNA by a multiplex PCR assay. The amplified TCR beta libraries were sequenced on the Illumina HiSeq System as 87-base-pair reads. Under the source paper's analysis protocol: Across the 500 to 700 repertoires, a later analysis counted approximately 83 million unique TCR beta chains, roughly 11 million of which were shared by at least two donors. Raw reads were error-corrected and collapsed into unique sequences with a nearest-neighbor algorithm that merged closely related sequences to remove PCR and sequencing errors. V, D and J gene segments were assigned by aligning CDR3 sequences to IMGT reference sequences. For a sequence to be retained, a match of at least six nucleotides to both a V gene segment and a J gene segment was required. Rearrangements were called productive when the CDR3 lacked stop codons and stayed in frame with V and J; all others were non-productive. CDR3 was defined according to IMGT convention as the region running from the second conserved V-encoded cysteine to the conserved J-encoded phenylalanine. The earlier analysis of 587 of the donors excluded any sequence lacking an unambiguous match to a single V gene segment. An earlier analysis of 587 of the donors classified V segments as functional when productive rearrangements were above 56.7% and as segregating when the standard deviation between donors was above 5%. To diagnose cytomegalovirus status from the catalog of TCR beta chain sequences, a statistical classification framework was built. In a later analysis, V and J genes were assigned by comparing TCR nucleotide sequences against IMGT/GENE-DB human TR gene sequences. The TCRdist pipeline was used in a later analysis to assign CDR3 sequences and most-parsimonious VDJ recombination scenarios. A later analysis defined each TCR beta chain by its CDR3 amino acid sequence plus V-gene family, and excluded reads lacking a unique V-gene family. As a way to deal with suspected cross-contamination and a sequencing artifact, a later analysis dropped 450 to 700 nucleotide sequences that were highly shared and had low generation probability. A later analysis calculated a clonal expansion index for each public chain from normalized within-repertoire ranks of inferred template counts. Generation probabilities in a later analysis came from a VDJ recombination model fitted to out-of-frame rearrangements, and those results were checked against IGoR. A later analysis scored TCR-TCR, TCR-HLA and TCR-CMV co-occurrence with hypergeometric tests, applying a repertoire-size bias correction to TCR pairs. A later analysis estimated false discovery rates by permuting HLA or CMV assignments 20 times. In a later analysis, co-occurring TCRs were grouped with DBSCAN, and TCRdist sequence similarity was added when clustering was performed within HLA-allele-positive subsets. Repertoires with fewer than 30,000 or more than 120,000 public chains, plus five repertoires with anomalous nucleotide sharing, were excluded from co-occurrence clustering. The source is immuneACCESS, and TCRdb retained only in-frame sequences with V and J called. Part of the clones is not carried over; for the studies checked, unresolved V genes explain less than half of this, and the remainder is unexplained. That table gives V, J and clone size, and the DNA gave D and trimming. The sample table lists over 65,000 clones, roughly 80% of them with a count of one. The ten largest clones take up 2.5% to 3% of the sample.

This clone appeared a single time. It lacks a known antigen. Base-call qualities are not available, and no considerably larger clone is one nucleotide away. The cohort consisted of approximately 670 healthy bone marrow donors. At the time of sampling, all cohort members were nominally healthy, though unrecorded immune exposures were likely present. The donor tested CMV seronegative and was one of the 352 seronegative cohort members. A peripheral blood sample was collected from each donor, and TCR beta sequencing was performed on peripheral blood mononuclear cells. Genomic DNA extraction from the blood cell samples was performed with the Qiagen DNeasy Blood Extraction Kit.

The origin of this receptor is a woman in her thirties in good health and CMV-seronegative. Sequences were obtained from PBMCs. This chain is built from TRBV6-4 and TRBJ2-5; TRBD1 could be the D gene, as 6 bases match. The nucleotide sequence is TGTGCCAGCCGGACCTCCGGGACAAATCAAGAGACCCAGTACTTC. Translated, this gives CASRTSGTNQETQYF.